Listed below are T cell receptor beta chains from one sample, sequenced in a study of T cells expressing NK-cell markers. TCRdb reprocessed the 5' RACE reads, with one entry per CDR3 protein and no DNA. The table lists about 110,000 distinct CDR3 sequences. The specimen sequenced was blood T cells: a sorted CD56 or NKG2C T cell subset, CD4+ or CD8+ T cells, or bulk PBMC T cells (not recorded which). The receptors were gathered from a woman between 18 and 75 years old in good health. Both conserved end residues are part of each CDR3. Fields, in order: clone size, V gene, J gene, CDR3 protein. Clone size is not always given. Where it is, it says once, few, many or a class for expanded clones.

.	TRBV27	TRBJ1-5	CASSPSGTGPVAQHF
.	TRBV19	TRBJ2-5	CATNHPGETQYF
.	TRBV20-1	TRBJ2-7	CSASTSGSLYEQYF
.	TRBV7-9	TRBJ1-5	CASSLGGTDREPQHF
.	TRBV5-1	TRBJ2-1	CASSLAWGNEQFF
.	TRBV24-1	TRBJ1-5	CATSDVTANQPQHF
.	TRBV20-1	TRBJ2-5	CSAREYLAAGEETQYF
.	TRBV5-6	TRBJ2-5	CASSLVSGRDFETQYF
.	TRBV6-4	TRBJ2-2	CASQLAGNTGELFF
.	TRBV18	TRBJ2-1	CASSPGASAYNEQFF
.	TRBV5-5	TRBJ1-5	CASSPIGQGEGGQPQHF
.	TRBV6-2/TRBV6-3	TRBJ2-1	CASRPLAGGANEQFF
.	TRBV29-1	TRBJ2-5	CSVEDGETQYF
.	TRBV9	TRBJ2-1	CASSVVPHEQFF
.	TRBV9	TRBJ2-5	CASSVYPTGGETQYF
.	TRBV7-9	TRBJ2-3	CASSPADRGPGDTQYF
.	TRBV12-3/TRBV12-4	TRBJ2-1	CASRDRGGSPNEQFF
.	TRBV30	TRBJ2-1	CAWSGLADYNEQFF
.	TRBV29-1	TRBJ2-1	CSVRGLAEETWNEQFF
medium-sized	TRBV6-5	TRBJ1-1	CASSYSSEAFF
.	TRBV6-2/TRBV6-3	TRBJ2-1	CASSFERYNEQFF
medium-sized	TRBV12-3/TRBV12-4	TRBJ1-2	CASGTGLFYGYTF
.	TRBV28	TRBJ1-2	CASNSAGFGYTF
.	TRBV10-1	TRBJ2-2	CASSPVVAGGLGELFF
.	TRBV4-3	TRBJ2-1	CASSLSALGEQFF
.	TRBV23-1	TRBJ2-3	CASSGGGVRTDTQYF
.	TRBV28	TRBJ2-1	CASSPSSAEQFF
.	TRBV6-2/TRBV6-3	TRBJ2-1	CASSYSSDRHEQFF